This T cell receptor beta chain was recovered during a study of OX40 agonist ivuxolimab in advanced cancers. Trimming stripped 6 bases from V and 4 bases from J, with 15 bases between. Germline CDR1 reads MNHNS; CDR2 reads SASEGT. CDR3 size: 14 residues. The table came from immunoSEQ multiplex PCR; TCRdb's copy has only in-frame clones and leaves some out. This sample has 72,000 or so clones, with 70% to 90% found just once. This TCR was recovered from an adult with an advanced solid tumor such as melanoma, head and neck, liver or kidney cancer. The V gene is TRBV6-1, the J gene TRBJ1-1; a possible D gene is TRBD1 (5 bases). The sample was CD4+ or CD8+ T cells sorted from blood, taken in a trial of the OX40 agonist ivuxolimab. CDR3 residues: CASSTSLGGTEAFF. Here the CDR3 DNA reads TGTGCCAGCAGCACCAGCCTGGGGGGCACTGAAGCTTTCTTT.